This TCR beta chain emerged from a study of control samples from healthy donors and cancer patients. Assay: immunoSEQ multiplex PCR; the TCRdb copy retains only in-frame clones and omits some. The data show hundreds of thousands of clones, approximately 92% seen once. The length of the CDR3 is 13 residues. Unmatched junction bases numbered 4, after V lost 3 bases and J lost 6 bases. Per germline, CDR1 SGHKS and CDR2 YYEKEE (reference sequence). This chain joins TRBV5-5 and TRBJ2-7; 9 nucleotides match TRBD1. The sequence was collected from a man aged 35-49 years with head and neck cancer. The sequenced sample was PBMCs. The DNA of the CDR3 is TGTGCCAGCAGCTGGGACAGGGTATTCGAGCAGTACTTC. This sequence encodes CASSWDRVFEQYF.